These 30 T cell receptor beta chains originate from one sample sequenced in a study of post-analysis software for immune sequencing data. Study outcomes and limitations: Elevated frequency relative to controls characterized about 5 TRBV segments in patients, TRBV5-6, TRBV5-1 and TRBV20-1 among them.

Antigen specificity for these receptors is unknown. Unique molecular identifiers tagged the TCR beta cDNA libraries. TCRdb redid the calling of the PCR reads with MiXCR, one entry per CDR3 protein. Among roughly 670,000 distinct CDR3 sequences listed, roughly three fifths were seen once. Sequenced material: blood. The receptors shown here come from a girl aged 2-10 years with multiple sclerosis.

J is TRBJ2-3 and V is TRBV4-2; TRBD2 agrees at 9 bases. The length of the CDR3 is 15 residues. With 4 bases clipped from V and 5 bases from J, the junction kept 7 bases outside the gene matches. Germline CDR1 is LGHNA and CDR2 is YNFKEQ. The CDR3 DNA follows: TGTGCCAGCAGCCCCCCTAGCGGGGTGGTAGATACGCAGTATTTT. This gives the protein CASSPPSGVVDTQYF.

A single count supports this clonotype. The V and J genes are TRBV4-3 and TRBJ2-1; 9 bases fit TRBD1. CDR3 length: 13 residues. V was clipped by 6 bases and J by 7 bases; unmatched bases: 4. Germline-derived CDR1 and CDR2 are LGHNA and YSLEER. The CDR3 here is CASRRTGENEQFF. For the CDR3, the DNA is TGCGCCAGCAGAAGGACAGGGGAAAATGAGCAGTTCTTC.

Regarding this clonotype: One end of the junction does not line up with germline, which may come from a read error. The chain combines TRBV15 with TRBJ2-3; D possibly uses TRBD1 or TRBD2 (6 bases each). Germline assignment: CDR1 LNHNV and CDR2 YYDKDF (reference sequence). The CDR3 consists of 14 residues. CDR3: CVTSRDGGGDTQYF. CDR3 bases: TGTGTCACCAGCAGAGATGGAGGGGGAGATACGCAGTATTTT.

Only one count was recorded for this clonotype. The V call is TRBV6-1, the J call TRBJ2-1; 11 bases map to TRBD2. CDR3 size: 17 residues. The trim removed 6 bases at V and 0 bases at J, leaving 7 bases unmatched. Per the germline V gene, CDR1 is MNHNS and CDR2 is SASEGT. Here the CDR3 DNA reads TGTGCCAGCAGCCCAACTAGCGGGAGTCCCTCCTACAATGAGCAGTTCTTC. Residues: CASSPTSGSPSYNEQFF.

The V call is TRBV6-2 or TRBV6-3, the J call TRBJ2-4; D may be TRBD1 (6 bases). CDR3 length equals 13 residues. Germline CDR1 MNHEY, CDR2 SVGEGT. Deletions cut 6 bases from V and 6 bases from J, with 12 bases between. Here the CDR3 DNA reads TGTGCCAGCAGGGAACAGGACAGAAACATTCAGTACTTC. Its translation: CASREQDRNIQYF.

The chain has TRBV10-3 and TRBJ2-7, with TRBD1 matching over 7 bases. Germline V lookup: CDR1 ENHRY, CDR2 SYGVKD. With V trimmed by 11 bases and J by 5 bases, 9 bases remained unmatched. This CDR3 contains 12 residues. The CDR3 here is CASKQGLDEQYF. The CDR3 region has the DNA TGTGCCTCGAAACAGGGGCTCGACGAGCAGTACTTC.

The table lists this clonotype with a few counts. The J gene is TRBJ1-2, the V gene TRBV3-1; weak D call: TRBD1 (6 bases). This CDR3 contains 14 residues. V was clipped by 0 bases and J by 5 bases, with 10 bases between them. The germline CDR1 and CDR2 sequences are LGHDT and YNNKEL (reference sequence). CDR3 nucleotides: TGTGCCAGCAGCCAAGATTGGAGGGGGTATGGCTACACCTTC. It specifies CASSQDWRGYGYTF. Full variable domain (outside the CDR3, taken from reference TRBV3-1 and TRBJ1-2): DTAVSQTPKYLVTQMGNDKSIKCEQNLGHDTMYWYKQDSKKFLKIMFSYNNKELIINETVPNRFSPKSPDKAHLNLHINSLELGDSAVYFCASSQDWRGYGYTFGSGTRLTVV.

The rearrangement uses TRBV20-1 and TRBJ2-4; D tentatively reads TRBD1 or TRBD2 (6 bases each). The CDR3 has 17 residues. CDR1 and CDR2 from the germline V gene are DFQATT and SNEGSKA (reference sequence). The V and J ends lost 0 bases and 6 bases respectively, with 21 bases between them. CDR3: CSARDRVGGTRSNIQYF. The CDR3 nucleotides are TGCAGTGCTAGAGATCGGGTAGGGGGGACGAGGTCAAACATTCAGTACTTC.

The rearrangement joins TRBV29-1 to TRBJ1-4; D unresolved. Trimming left V 6 bases short and J 4 bases short, with 9 bases between. There are 12 residues in the CDR3. Looked up from germline, CDR1 is SQVTM and CDR2 is ANQGSEA. The CDR3 region has the DNA TGCAGCGTCGGAGATTTTAATGAAAAACTGTTTTTT. Translated, it gives CSVGDFNEKLFF.

The chain links TRBV12-3 or TRBV12-4 to TRBJ2-3; 8 positions match TRBD2. The CDR3 spans 17 residues. The ends lost 3 bases at V and 2 bases at J; junction bases unmatched: 10. This CDR3 is CASSFHKAGGYTDTQYF. The DNA of the CDR3 is TGTGCCAGCAGTTTCCATAAGGCGGGAGGCTACACAGATACGCAGTATTTT.

In this sample, this clonotype turned up a few times. V gene TRBV2 combines with J gene TRBJ2-3, with D maybe TRBD1 (6 bases). Germline V lookup: CDR1 SNHLY, CDR2 FYNNEI. The V end lost 4 bases, the J end lost 2 bases, and 13 bases lay between the germline ends. The CDR3 contains 15 residues. The DNA for the CDR3 is TGTGCCAGCAGTGTAGAGGGACACCTCACAGATACGCAGTATTTT. It specifies CASSVEGHLTDTQYF.

J is TRBJ2-1 and V is TRBV27; 7 bases agree with TRBD2. The J segment lost 3 bases and the V segment lost 4 bases, leaving 18 bases of the junction unmatched. The CDR3 runs 19 residues. Germline values: CDR1 MNHEY, CDR2 SMNVEV (reference sequence). The CDR3 loop is CASSYQSLVSGLRYNEQFF. CDR3 DNA sequence: TGTGCCAGCAGTTACCAGAGCCTGGTTAGCGGGCTCCGCTACAATGAGCAGTTCTTC.

The count of this clonotype is one. This chain joins TRBV20-1 and TRBJ2-1, with TRBD2 as a possible D gene (6 bases). Per the germline V gene, CDR1 is DFQATT and CDR2 is SNEGSKA (reference sequence). CDR3 length: 15 residues. The V end was cut by 1 base, the J end by 4 bases, with 14 bases between. CDR3 DNA sequence: TGCAGTGCTAGAGCAGGGCTAGCGAAATACAATGAGCAGTTCTTC. The encoded protein is CSARAGLAKYNEQFF.

Worth noting for this clonotype: Germline is not matched at one junction end, which may reflect a read error. This rearrangement joins TRBV20-1 to TRBJ2-3, with TRBD2 as a possible D gene (6 bases). Per germline, CDR1 DFQATT and CDR2 SNEGSKA (reference sequence). The CDR3 extends over 17 amino acids. For the CDR3, the DNA is TGCAGTGCTAGAGATATTGGGTCTAGCGCAGGCACAGACACGCAGTATTTT. It yields the protein CSARDIGSSAGTDTQYF.

The chain combines TRBV20-1 with TRBJ2-7, with TRBD1 as a possible D gene (5 bases). V was cut by 2 bases and J by 2 bases, with 13 bases left in between. This CDR3 is 14 amino acids long. Germline CDR1 is DFQATT and CDR2 is SNEGSKA (reference sequence). CDR3 coding DNA: TGCAGTGCTAGACTCGTAGGGGTTCCCTACGAGCAGTACTTC. Protein product: CSARLVGVPYEQYF.

Only a few counts were recorded for this clonotype. The V gene is TRBV5-5, the J gene TRBJ2-7; possible D gene TRBD2, 6 bases. The end of the DNA is better explained by TRBJ2-5, so the J call may be wrong. The CDR3 totals 12 residues. Germline CDR1 SGHKS, CDR2 YYEKEE (reference sequence). The CDR3 sequence is CASSVGSGTQYF. The CDR3 bases are TGTGCCAGCAGCGTCGGGAGCGGGACCCAGTACTTC.

The rearrangement links TRBV28 to TRBJ2-7; the D is unclear. Trimming took off 2 bases at V and 1 base at J, with 12 bases between the two ends. This CDR3 region has 15 residues. The germline CDR1 and CDR2 sequences are MDHEN and SYDVKM. The CDR3 spells CASSLRAVTSYEQYF. The CDR3 bases are TGTGCCAGCAGTTTAAGGGCGGTAACTTCCTACGAGCAGTACTTC.

The chain recombines TRBV7-9 with TRBJ2-5; D is possibly TRBD2 (7 bases). V gave up 3 bases and J gave up 1 base, with 18 bases separating them. Germline lookup yields CDR1 SEHNR and CDR2 FQNEAQ (reference sequence). This CDR3 contains 17 residues. The DNA for the CDR3 is TGTGCCAGCAGCTTTCCCCCAGAGAGGGGGGGCCAAGAGACCCAGTACTTC. It encodes CASSFPPERGGQETQYF.

The chain has TRBV2 and TRBJ2-5, with D perhaps TRBD1 (6 bases). There are 15 residues in the CDR3. The ends were cut back, 6 bases at V and 2 bases at J, with 16 bases in the middle. Germline V gene sequence: CDR1 SNHLY, CDR2 FYNNEI. The CDR3 spells CASRGDRIKQETQYF. The CDR3 nucleotides read TGTGCCAGCAGGGGTGACAGGATTAAACAAGAGACCCAGTACTTC.

The gene calls are TRBV9 and TRBJ2-3; 8 positions match TRBD2. CDR1 and CDR2 (germline): SGDLS, YYNGEE. The length of the CDR3 is 15 residues. The V gene end was trimmed by 5 bases and the J gene end by 5 bases; junction bases not matched to a gene: 10. CDR3 protein: CASRPGLVLGDTQYF. CDR3 bases: TGTGCCAGCAGACCGGGACTAGTGCTAGGAGATACGCAGTATTTT.

The chain employs TRBV7-9 and TRBJ1-4, with TRBD1 as a possible D gene (5 bases). V was shortened by 5 bases and J by 3 bases, with 16 bases between the two germline ends. CDR3 length: 16 amino acids. Germline CDR1 is SEHNR and CDR2 is FQNEAQ (reference sequence). CDR3 in DNA: TGTGCCAGCAGCCCCACCCAACAGGAGGCTAATGAAAAACTGTTTTTT. Translation gives CASSPTQQEANEKLFF.

This clonotype was seen only a few times. The chain combines TRBV7-9 with TRBJ2-7; D possibly corresponds to TRBD1 (5 bases). Germline lookup yields CDR1 SEHNR and CDR2 FQNEAQ (reference sequence). Trimming stripped 5 bases from V and 0 bases from J, with 11 bases between. This CDR3 is 14 amino acids long. Here the CDR3 DNA reads TGTGCCAGCAGCCCGGACACCTACTCCTACGAGCAGTACTTC. It is translated as CASSPDTYSYEQYF.

This clonotype was detected only a few times. The chain joins TRBV20-1 to TRBJ1-2; TRBD1 agrees at 7 bases. Per the germline V gene, CDR1 is DFQATT and CDR2 is SNEGSKA (reference sequence). J lost 2 bases, V lost 5 bases, and 8 bases had no gene match. The CDR3 covers 14 residues. Written as DNA, the CDR3 is TGCAGTGCTCCCGGGACAGCTCTAAACTATGGCTACACCTTC. Its translation is CSAPGTALNYGYTF.

The chain links TRBV29-1 to TRBJ2-2; D call uncertain. This CDR3 is 13 amino acids long. V shed 3 bases and J shed 5 bases, with 10 bases lying between them. The germline V gene encodes CDR1 SQVTM and CDR2 ANQGSEA. For the CDR3, the DNA is TGCAGCGTTGATGGCGTGGGGACCGGGGAGCTGTTTTTT. This translates into CSVDGVGTGELFF.

The sample holds a few counts of this clonotype. The chain employs TRBV12-3 or TRBV12-4 and TRBJ2-3, with TRBD2 matching over 9 bases. This CDR3 contains 16 residues. V lost 6 bases and J lost 2; bases outside the gene matches: 9. The CDR3 nucleotides are TGTGCCAGCAGCTCAGTAGCGGGAGTCAACACAGATACGCAGTATTTT. Its translation is CASSSVAGVNTDTQYF.

The chain combines TRBV29-1 with TRBJ1-5; 9 positions match TRBD1. CDR1 is SQVTM, CDR2 ANQGSEA, per germline. The CDR3 is made up of 15 amino acids. The trim removed 4 bases at V and 4 bases at J, leaving 8 bases unmatched. CDR3 in DNA: TGCAGCGTTGCATGGGACAGGGTTGAGAATCAGCCCCAGCATTTT. Translation: CSVAWDRVENQPQHF.

The V call is TRBV6-5, the J call TRBJ1-2, with TRBD1 matching over 7 bases. The CDR3 runs to 16 residues. V dropped 0 bases and J dropped 3; count of bases not matched to a gene: 7. Germline V gene lookup returns CDR1 MNHEY and CDR2 SVGAGI. The CDR3: CASSYSGRGRDYGYTF. The CDR3 bases are TGTGCCAGCAGTTACTCGGGGAGGGGGCGAGACTATGGCTACACCTTC.

In its sample, this clonotype was seen once. V gene TRBV4-3 combines with J gene TRBJ2-5; unclear D gene. The germline V gene has CDR1 LGHNA and CDR2 YSLEER. The V and J ends lost 0 bases and 0 bases respectively, with 11 bases between them. The CDR3 is 16 amino acids. The CDR3 DNA is TGCGCCAGCAGCCAAGACCTAAACACCCACCAAGAGACCCAGTACTTC. Amino acids: CASSQDLNTHQETQYF.

The rearrangement joins TRBV30 to TRBJ2-1; D gene uncertain. V was trimmed by 0 bases and J by 0 bases, leaving 6 bases between them. The germline CDR1 and CDR2 sequences are GTSNPN and SVGIG (reference sequence). This CDR3 region has 14 residues. In DNA, the CDR3 is TGTGCCTGGAGTGTGACAAACTCCTACAATGAGCAGTTCTTC. Amino acids: CAWSVTNSYNEQFF.

The chain employs TRBV2 and TRBJ1-6; no definite D call. This CDR3 region has 14 residues. Germline lookup yields CDR1 SNHLY and CDR2 FYNNEI. V dropped 6 bases and J dropped 8 bases, with 14 bases sitting between them. The CDR3 reads CASSSAGAHSPLHF. The CDR3 DNA reads as TGTGCCAGCAGCTCCGCAGGTGCCCATTCACCCCTCCACTTT.